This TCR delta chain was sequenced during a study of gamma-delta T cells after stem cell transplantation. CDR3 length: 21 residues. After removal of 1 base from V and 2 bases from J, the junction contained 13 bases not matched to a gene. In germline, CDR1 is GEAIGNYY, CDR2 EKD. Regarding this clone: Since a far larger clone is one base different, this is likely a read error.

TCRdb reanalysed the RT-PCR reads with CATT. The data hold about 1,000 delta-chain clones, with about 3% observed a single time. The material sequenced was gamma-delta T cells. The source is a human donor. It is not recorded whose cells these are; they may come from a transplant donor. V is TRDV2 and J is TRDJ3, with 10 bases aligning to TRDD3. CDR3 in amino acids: CACDTTCWGILGPWDTRQMFF. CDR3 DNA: TGTGCCTGTGACACGACGTGCTGGGGGATATTGGGGCCCTGGGACACCCGACAGATGTTTTTC.